This T cell receptor beta chain stems from a study of T cell responses to AZD1222 COVID-19 vaccine. Study as a whole: Investigators merged groups given second doses at roughly 4 or roughly 12 weeks. The study, taken as a whole, reports: Donor demographics were predominantly white British with a female majority; clonal diversity may be underestimated. Increases in Spike-specific TCR breadth and depth were seen after two AZD1222 doses. Only a handful of AZD1222 recipients, more than five in all, had baseline seropositivity.

Sequencing used immunoSEQ multiplex PCR; TCRdb keeps in-frame clones, though not all of them. Of 85,000 to 130,000 clones listed, 75% to 90% were seen once; the top ten hold over 4.5%. The V gene lost 1 base and the J gene lost 6 bases, with 15 bases spanning the gap. Germline lookup yields CDR1 SGHTA and CDR2 FQGTGA. The CDR3 covers 15 residues. On this clone: Its antigen is not known.

This chain uses TRBV7-3 with TRBJ1-1; perhaps TRBD1 as D (5 bases). The sample in question was peripheral blood, obtained on day 0 of AZD1222 vaccination. This clonotype originated in an adult in good health. CDR3 bases: TGTGCCAGCAGCTTAAACGCAGGCCAAGGGGCTGAAGCTTTCTTT. Translated: CASSLNAGQGAEAFF.